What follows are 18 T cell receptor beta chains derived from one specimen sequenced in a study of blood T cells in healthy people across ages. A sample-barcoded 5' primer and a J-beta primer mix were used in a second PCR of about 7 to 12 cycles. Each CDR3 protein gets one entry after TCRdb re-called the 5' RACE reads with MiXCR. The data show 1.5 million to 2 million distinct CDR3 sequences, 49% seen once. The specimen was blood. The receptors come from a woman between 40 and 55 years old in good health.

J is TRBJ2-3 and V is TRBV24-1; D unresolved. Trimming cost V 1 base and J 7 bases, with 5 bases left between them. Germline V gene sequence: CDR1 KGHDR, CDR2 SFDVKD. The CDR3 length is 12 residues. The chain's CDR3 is CATSDFGYTQYF. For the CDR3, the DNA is TGTGCCACCAGTGATTTCGGTTATACGCAGTATTTT.

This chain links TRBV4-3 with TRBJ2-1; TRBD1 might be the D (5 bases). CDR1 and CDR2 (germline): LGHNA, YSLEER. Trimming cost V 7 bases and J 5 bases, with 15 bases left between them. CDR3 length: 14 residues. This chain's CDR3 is CASNRVDSHNEQFF. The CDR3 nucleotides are TGCGCCAGCAACCGAGTTGACAGTCACAATGAGCAGTTCTTC.

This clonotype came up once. The CDR3 reads CASSPGWRDGGLHTDTQYF. Here the CDR3 DNA reads TGTGCCAGCAGCCCCGGCTGGAGGGACGGGGGGCTGCACACAGATACGCAGTATTTT. The chain joins TRBV7-2 to TRBJ2-3; TRBD2 might be the D (7 bases). The V end lost 5 bases, the J end lost 2 bases, and 26 bases lay between the germline ends. CDR3 size: 19 residues. The V gene's germline CDR1 is SGHTA and CDR2 FQGNSA.

The CDR3 nucleotides are TGTGCCAGTAGTATCGGGGGAGCCTATGGCTACACCTTC. Residues: CASSIGGAYGYTF. The V gene is TRBV19, the J gene TRBJ1-2; possibly TRBD1 for D (5 bases). Looked up from germline, CDR1 is LNHDA and CDR2 is SQIVND (reference sequence). The V and J ends lost 3 bases and 4 bases respectively, with 9 bases between them. The CDR3 consists of 13 residues.

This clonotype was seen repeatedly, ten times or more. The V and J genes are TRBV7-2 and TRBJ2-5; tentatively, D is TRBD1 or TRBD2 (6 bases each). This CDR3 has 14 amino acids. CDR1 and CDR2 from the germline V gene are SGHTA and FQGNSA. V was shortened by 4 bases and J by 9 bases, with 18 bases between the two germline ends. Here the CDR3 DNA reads TGTGCCAGCAGCTCGTCACAGGGCTCGGGGGCCCAGTACTTC. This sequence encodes CASSSSQGSGAQYF.

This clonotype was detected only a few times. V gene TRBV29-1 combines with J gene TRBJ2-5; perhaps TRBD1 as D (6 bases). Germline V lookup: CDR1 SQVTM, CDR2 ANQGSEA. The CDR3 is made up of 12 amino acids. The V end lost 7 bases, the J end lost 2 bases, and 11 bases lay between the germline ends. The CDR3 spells CSASDRQETQYF. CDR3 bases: TGCAGCGCTTCTGACAGGCAAGAGACCCAGTACTTC.

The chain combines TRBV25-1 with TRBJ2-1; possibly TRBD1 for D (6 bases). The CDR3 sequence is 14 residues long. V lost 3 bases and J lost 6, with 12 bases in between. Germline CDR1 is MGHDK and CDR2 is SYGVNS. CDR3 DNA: TGTGCCAGCAGTGAGCTATTACAGGGCAATGAGCAGTTCTTC. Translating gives CASSELLQGNEQFF.

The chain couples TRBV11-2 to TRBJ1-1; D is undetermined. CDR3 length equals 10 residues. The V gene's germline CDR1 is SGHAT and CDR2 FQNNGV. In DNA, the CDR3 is TGTGGGTGGGCTAACACTGAAGCTTTCTTT. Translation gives CGWANTEAFF.

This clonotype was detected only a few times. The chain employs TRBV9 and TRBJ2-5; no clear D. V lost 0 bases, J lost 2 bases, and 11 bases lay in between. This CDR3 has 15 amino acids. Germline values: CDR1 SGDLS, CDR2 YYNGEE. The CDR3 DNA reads TGTGCCAGCAGCGTAGGGAGAACAGAACAAGAGACCCAGTACTTC. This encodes CASSVGRTEQETQYF.

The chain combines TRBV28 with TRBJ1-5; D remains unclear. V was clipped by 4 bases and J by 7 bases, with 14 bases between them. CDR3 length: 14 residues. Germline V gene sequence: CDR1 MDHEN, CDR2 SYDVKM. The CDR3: CASSSGPVQQPQHF. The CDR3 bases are TGTGCCAGCAGTTCAGGACCGGTCCAACAGCCCCAGCATTTT.

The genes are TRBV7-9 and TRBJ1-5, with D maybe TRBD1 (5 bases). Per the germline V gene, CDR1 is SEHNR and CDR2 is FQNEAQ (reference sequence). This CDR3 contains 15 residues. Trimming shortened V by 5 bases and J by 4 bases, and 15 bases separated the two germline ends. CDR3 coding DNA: TGTGCCAGCAGCAACCCCGGGGCTGGTAATCAGCCCCAGCATTTT. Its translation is CASSNPGAGNQPQHF.

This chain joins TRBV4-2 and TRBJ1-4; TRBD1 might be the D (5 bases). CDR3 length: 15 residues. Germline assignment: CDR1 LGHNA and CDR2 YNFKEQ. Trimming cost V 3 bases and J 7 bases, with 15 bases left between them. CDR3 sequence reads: CASSQPGTEGEKLFF. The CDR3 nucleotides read TGTGCCAGCAGCCAGCCCGGGACCGAGGGTGAAAAACTGTTTTTT.

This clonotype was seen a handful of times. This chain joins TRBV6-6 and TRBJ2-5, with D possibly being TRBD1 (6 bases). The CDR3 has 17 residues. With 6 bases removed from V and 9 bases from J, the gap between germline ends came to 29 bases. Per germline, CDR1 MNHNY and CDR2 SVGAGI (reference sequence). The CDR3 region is CASSPLVVILAPGAQYF. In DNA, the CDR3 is TGTGCCAGCAGCCCACTTGTTGTCATACTGGCGCCAGGGGCCCAGTACTTC.

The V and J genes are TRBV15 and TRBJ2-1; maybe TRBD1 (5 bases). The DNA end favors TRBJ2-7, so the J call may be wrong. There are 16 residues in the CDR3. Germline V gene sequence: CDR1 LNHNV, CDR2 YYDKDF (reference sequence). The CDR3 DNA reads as TGTGCCACCAGTGCCAGAAGGGGCGTTTCCTACAATGAGCAGTACTTC. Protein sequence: CATSARRGVSYNEQYF.

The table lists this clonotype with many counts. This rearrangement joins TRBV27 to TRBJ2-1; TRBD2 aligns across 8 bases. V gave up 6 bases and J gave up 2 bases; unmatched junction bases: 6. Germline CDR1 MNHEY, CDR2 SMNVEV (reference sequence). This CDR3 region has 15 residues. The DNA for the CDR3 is TGTGCCAGCAGCTTCTCGGGGGGGCCCTACAATGAGCAGTTCTTC. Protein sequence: CASSFSGGPYNEQFF.

CDR3 DNA: TGTGCCAGCAGCCATGACAGCGGTCAGCCCCAGCATTTT. It is translated as CASSHDSGQPQHF. J is TRBJ1-5 and V is TRBV9; perhaps TRBD1 as D (5 bases). The germline CDR1 and CDR2 sequences are SGDLS and YYNGEE. CDR3 length equals 13 residues. Trimming removed 4 bases at V and 6 bases at J, with 11 bases between.

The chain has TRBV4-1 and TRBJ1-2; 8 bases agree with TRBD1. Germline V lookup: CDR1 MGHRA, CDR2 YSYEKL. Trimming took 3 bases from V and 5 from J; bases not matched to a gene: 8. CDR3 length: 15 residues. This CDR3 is CASSHQTGASYGYTF. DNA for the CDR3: TGCGCCAGCAGCCATCAGACAGGGGCTTCGTATGGCTACACCTTC.

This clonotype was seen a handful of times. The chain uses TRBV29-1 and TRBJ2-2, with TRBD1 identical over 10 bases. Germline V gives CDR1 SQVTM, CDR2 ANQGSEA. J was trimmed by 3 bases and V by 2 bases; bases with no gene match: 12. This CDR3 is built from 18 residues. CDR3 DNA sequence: TGCAGCGTTGAAACCGGGACAGGGGTGTCCATAGACACCGGGGAGCTGTTTTTT. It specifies CSVETGTGVSIDTGELFF.